This TCR beta chain was documented in a study of naive and memory T cell subsets. This clonotype was recorded a few times. The beta constant-region primer was an equimolar mix of two oligonucleotides covering TRBC1 and TRBC2. TCRdb reprocessed the UMI-ligation and nested PCR reads with MiXCR, giving one entry per CDR3 protein. The sample holds around 160,000 distinct CDR3 sequences, around 15% seen once. CDR1 is MDHEN and CDR2 is SYDVKM in the germline V gene. V gave up 3 bases and J gave up 0 bases; unmatched junction bases: 5. The CDR3 is 16 residues long. The chain links TRBV28 to TRBJ1-1, with TRBD1 identical over 9 bases. The source is a human donor in good health. Sequencing used naive CD4+ T cells from blood. The CDR3 coding sequence is TGTGCCAGCAGTTTCAGGGGACAGGGATTGAACACTGAAGCTTTCTTT. Protein sequence: CASSFRGQGLNTEAFF.